This T cell receptor (beta chain) was obtained from a study of cytomegalovirus exposure and HLA in healthy donors. CDR1 is MNHNY, CDR2 SVGAGI, per germline (reference sequence). This CDR3 has 13 residues. V lost 8 bases to trimming and J lost 8 bases, with 17 bases between them. Both 60 Vbeta primers and 13 Jbeta primers went into the PCR. The protocol was immunoSEQ multiplex PCR, while the TCRdb copy is restricted to in-frame clones and leaves out a portion. The sample records 130,000 to 150,000 clones, 79% being singletons. This chain joins TRBV6-6 and TRBJ2-3; D might be TRBD2 (6 bases). Sample: PBMCs. The sequence was collected from a woman between 40 and 55 years old in good health and CMV-seropositive. The CDR3 sequence is CASSIGEASTQYF. Written as DNA, the CDR3 is TGTGCCAGCTCTATAGGGGAGGCGAGTACGCAGTATTTT.